The next 7 T cell receptor beta chains were all read from a single sample in a study of neoadjuvant nivolumab and ipilimumab in lung cancer. TCRdb's table, derived via immunoSEQ multiplex PCR, lists solely in-frame clones and lacks some. This table holds tens of thousands of clones, about 89% found once. This sample comprised blood, obtained before neoadjuvant nivolumab, alone or with ipilimumab. All receptors derive from an adult with non-small cell lung cancer. Some clones in this sample may be carry-over from other donors' samples.

This chain uses TRBV29-1 with TRBJ2-3; possible D gene TRBD2, 6 bases. CDR3 length: 13 amino acids. Deletions cut 3 bases from V and 4 bases from J, with 11 bases between. Germline V gives CDR1 SQVTM, CDR2 ANQGSEA. Here the CDR3 DNA reads TGCAGCGTTGAGCGGGATCTGGCAGATACGCAGTATTTT. Its protein is CSVERDLADTQYF.

The V gene is TRBV5-1, the J gene TRBJ1-3; D might be TRBD1 (5 bases). The CDR3 has 16 residues. The V end lost 0 bases, the J end lost 2 bases, and 12 bases lay between the germline ends. CDR1 is SGHRS and CDR2 is YFSETQ in the germline V gene. The CDR3 here is CASSLAGLGAGNTIYF. The CDR3, as DNA: TGCGCCAGCAGCTTGGCGGGTCTAGGGGCTGGAAACACCATATATTTT. The full variable domain, completed using reference TRBV5-1 and TRBJ1-3, is KAGVTQTPRYLIKTRGQQVTLSCSPISGHRSVSWYQQTPGQGLQFLFEYFSETQRNKGNFPGRFSGRQFSNSRSEMNVSTLELGDSALYLCASSLAGLGAGNTIYFGEGSWLTVV.

The V gene is TRBV29-1, the J gene TRBJ2-2; D might be TRBD1 (6 bases). Trimming left V 6 bases short and J 1 base short, with 12 bases between. The CDR3 sequence is 14 residues long. CDR1 and CDR2 from the germline V gene are SQVTM and ANQGSEA. The CDR3 nucleotides read TGCAGCGTGCTAGGACAGATGAACACCGGGGAGCTGTTTTTT. Translating it yields CSVLGQMNTGELFF.

V gene TRBV15 combines with J gene TRBJ2-7; 7 bases match TRBD1. After removal of 3 bases from V and 4 bases from J, the junction contained 6 bases not matched to a gene. Germline assignment: CDR1 LNHNV and CDR2 YYDKDF (reference sequence). CDR3 size: 14 residues. Written as DNA, the CDR3 is TGTGCCACCAGCAGTACAGGGGTTGAGTACGAGCAGTACTTC. Its protein product is CATSSTGVEYEQYF. The full variable domain, with the rest looked up from reference TRBV15 and TRBJ2-7, is DAMVIQNPRYQVTQFGKPVTLSCSQTLNHNVMYWYQQKSSQAPKLLFHYYDKDFNNEADTPDNFQSRRPNTSFCFLDIRSPGLGDTAMYLCATSSTGVEYEQYFGPGTRLTVT.

The gene calls are TRBV11-2 and TRBJ2-1, with D possibly matching TRBD2 (6 bases). This CDR3 has 15 amino acids. CDR1 SGHAT and CDR2 FQNNGV come from the germline V gene. V was pared by 7 bases and J by 5 bases, with 18 bases between. CDR3 loop: CASTGTGRDNNEQFF. In DNA form, the CDR3 reads TGTGCCAGCACCGGGACGGGGCGGGATAACAATGAGCAGTTCTTC.

The rearrangement uses TRBV19 and TRBJ2-1; tentative D call: TRBD1 (6 bases). The V gene lost 5 bases and the J gene lost 10 bases, with 15 bases spanning the gap. The CDR3 totals 13 residues. Germline V lookup: CDR1 LNHDA, CDR2 SQIVND (reference sequence). CDR3 residues: CASSESSGTEQFF. CDR3 coding DNA: TGTGCCAGTAGTGAAAGTTCCGGGACAGAGCAGTTCTTC.

The rearrangement links TRBV5-1 to TRBJ2-1; 11 nucleotides align to TRBD1. Germline trimming cut 4 bases from V and 5 bases from J; bases unmatched to any gene: 5. The CDR3 totals 15 residues. CDR1 is SGHRS and CDR2 is YFSETQ in the germline V gene. The CDR3: CASSPGTGGNNEQFF. The CDR3 DNA sequence: TGCGCCAGCAGCCCAGGGACAGGGGGTAACAATGAGCAGTTCTTC. Full variable domain (outside the CDR3, taken from reference TRBV5-1 and TRBJ2-1): KAGVTQTPRYLIKTRGQQVTLSCSPISGHRSVSWYQQTPGQGLQFLFEYFSETQRNKGNFPGRFSGRQFSNSRSEMNVSTLELGDSALYLCASSPGTGGNNEQFFGPGTRLTVL.